This T cell receptor (beta chain) came from a study of T-cell reconstitution after alpha-beta-depleted transplantation in children. TCRbeta library construction was performed incorporating unique molecular identifiers. TCRdb analysed the PCR reads with MiXCR anew, one entry per CDR3 protein. The repertoire has a few hundred thousand distinct CDR3 sequences, roughly 18% of them found once; the top ten carry around 3.3%. V lost 4 bases, J lost 7 bases, and 12 bases stayed unmatched. Looked up from germline, CDR1 is DFQATT and CDR2 is SNEGSKA (reference sequence). CDR3 length: 16 amino acids. This sequence joins TRBV20-1 and TRBJ2-2; 10 bases are shared with TRBD1. The sequence was collected from a human donor who donated a stem cell graft to a child with acute lymphoblastic leukemia. This sample comprised PBMCs from the stem cell graft donor, obtained from the stem cell graft. The CDR3 protein is CSANSRDRGFGGELFF. In nucleotides, the CDR3 is TGCAGTGCTAATAGCCGGGACAGGGGATTCGGCGGGGAGCTGTTTTTT.